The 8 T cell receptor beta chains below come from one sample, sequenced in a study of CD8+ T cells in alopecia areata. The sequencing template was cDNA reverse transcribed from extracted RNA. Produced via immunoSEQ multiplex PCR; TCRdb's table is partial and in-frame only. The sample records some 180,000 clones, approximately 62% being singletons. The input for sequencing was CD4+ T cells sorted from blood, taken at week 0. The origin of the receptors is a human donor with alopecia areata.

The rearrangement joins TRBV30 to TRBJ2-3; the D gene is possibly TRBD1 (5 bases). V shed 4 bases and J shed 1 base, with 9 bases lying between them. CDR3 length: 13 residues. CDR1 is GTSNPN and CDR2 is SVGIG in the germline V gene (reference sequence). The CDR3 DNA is TGTGCCTGGAATCAGGGTCGCACAGATACGCAGTATTTT. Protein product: CAWNQGRTDTQYF.

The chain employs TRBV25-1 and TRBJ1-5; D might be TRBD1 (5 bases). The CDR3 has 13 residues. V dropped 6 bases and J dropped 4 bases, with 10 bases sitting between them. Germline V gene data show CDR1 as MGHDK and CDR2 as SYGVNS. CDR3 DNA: TGTGCCAGCAGGGGGGGTACGAATCAGCCCCAGCATTTT. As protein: CASRGGTNQPQHF.

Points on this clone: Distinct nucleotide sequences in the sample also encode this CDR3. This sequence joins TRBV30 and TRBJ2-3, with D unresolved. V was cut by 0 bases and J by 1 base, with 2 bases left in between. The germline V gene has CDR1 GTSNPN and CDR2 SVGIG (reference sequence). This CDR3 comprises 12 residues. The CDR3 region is CAWSVRTDTQYF. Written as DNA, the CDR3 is TGTGCCTGGAGTGTTCGCACAGATACGCAGTATTTT.

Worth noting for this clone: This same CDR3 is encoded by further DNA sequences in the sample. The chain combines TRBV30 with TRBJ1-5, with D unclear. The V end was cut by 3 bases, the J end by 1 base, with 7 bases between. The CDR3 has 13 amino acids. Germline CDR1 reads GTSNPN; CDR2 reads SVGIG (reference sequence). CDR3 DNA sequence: TGTGCCTGGAGCAGAGAGAGCAATCAGCCCCAGCATTTT. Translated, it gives CAWSRESNQPQHF.

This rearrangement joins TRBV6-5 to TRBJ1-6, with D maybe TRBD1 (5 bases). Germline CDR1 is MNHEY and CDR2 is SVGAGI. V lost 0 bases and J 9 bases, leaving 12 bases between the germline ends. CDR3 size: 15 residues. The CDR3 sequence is CASSYSKGGGSPLHF. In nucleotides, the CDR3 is TGTGCCAGCAGTTACTCGAAGGGCGGGGGTTCACCCCTCCACTTT.

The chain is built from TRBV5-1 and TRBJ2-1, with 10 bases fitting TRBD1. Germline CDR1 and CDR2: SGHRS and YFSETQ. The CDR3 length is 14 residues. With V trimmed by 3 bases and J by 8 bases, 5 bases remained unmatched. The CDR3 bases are TGCGCCAGCAGCTCCGGGACAGGGGTCCATGAGCAGTTCTTC. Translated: CASSSGTGVHEQFF.

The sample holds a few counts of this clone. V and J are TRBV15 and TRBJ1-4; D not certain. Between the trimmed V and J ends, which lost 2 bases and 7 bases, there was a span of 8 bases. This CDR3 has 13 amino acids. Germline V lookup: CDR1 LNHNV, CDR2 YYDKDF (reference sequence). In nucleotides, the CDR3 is TGTGCCACCAGCAGACAACAGAGTGAAAAACTGTTTTTT. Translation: CATSRQQSEKLFF.

CDR3 sequence reads: CASSLAVTGSYEQYF. Here the CDR3 DNA reads TGCGCCAGCAGCTTGGCCGTGACAGGATCCTACGAGCAGTACTTC. The V gene is TRBV5-1, the J gene TRBJ2-7, with D tentatively TRBD1 (6 bases). CDR3 size: 15 residues. Germline CDR1 is SGHRS and CDR2 is YFSETQ. The V gene lost 0 bases and the J gene lost 1 base, with 11 bases spanning the gap.